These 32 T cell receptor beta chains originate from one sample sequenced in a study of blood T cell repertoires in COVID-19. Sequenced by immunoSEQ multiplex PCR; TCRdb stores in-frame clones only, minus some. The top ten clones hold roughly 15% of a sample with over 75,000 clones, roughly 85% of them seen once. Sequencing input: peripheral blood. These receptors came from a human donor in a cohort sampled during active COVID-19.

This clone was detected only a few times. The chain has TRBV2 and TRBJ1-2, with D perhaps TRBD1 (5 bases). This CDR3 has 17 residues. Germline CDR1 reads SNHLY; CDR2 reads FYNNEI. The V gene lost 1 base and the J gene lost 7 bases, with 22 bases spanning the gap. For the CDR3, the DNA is TGTGCCAGCAGTGAAGTGGGGAAGCGGGGGGAAAAGAGTGGCTACACCTTC. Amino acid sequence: CASSEVGKRGEKSGYTF.

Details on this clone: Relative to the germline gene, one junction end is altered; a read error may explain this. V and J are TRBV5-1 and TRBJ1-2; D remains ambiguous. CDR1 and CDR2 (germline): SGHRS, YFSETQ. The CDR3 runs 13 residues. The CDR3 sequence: CASSLTAKYGYTF. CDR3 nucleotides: TGCGCCAGCAGCTTGACAGCTAAGTATGGCTACACCTTC.

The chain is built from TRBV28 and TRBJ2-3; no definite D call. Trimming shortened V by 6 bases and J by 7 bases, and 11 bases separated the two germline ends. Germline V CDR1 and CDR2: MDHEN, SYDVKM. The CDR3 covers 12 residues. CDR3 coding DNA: TGTGCCAGCAGCCCCGGGTTCTATACGCAGTATTTT. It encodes CASSPGFYTQYF.

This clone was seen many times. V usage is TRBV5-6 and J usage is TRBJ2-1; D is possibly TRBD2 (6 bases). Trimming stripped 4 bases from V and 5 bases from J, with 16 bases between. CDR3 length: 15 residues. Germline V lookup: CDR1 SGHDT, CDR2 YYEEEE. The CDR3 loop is CASSPRLDHDNEQFF. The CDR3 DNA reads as TGTGCCAGCAGCCCGCGACTAGACCATGACAATGAGCAGTTCTTC.

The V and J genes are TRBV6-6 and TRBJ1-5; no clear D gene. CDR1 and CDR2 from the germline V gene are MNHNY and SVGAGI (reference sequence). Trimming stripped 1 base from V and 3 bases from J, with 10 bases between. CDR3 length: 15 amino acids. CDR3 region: CASSYYDTNNQPQHF. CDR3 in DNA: TGTGCCAGCAGTTACTACGACACAAACAATCAGCCCCAGCATTTT.

The CDR3 sequence is CASSQDLGTRDTQYF. The DNA of the CDR3 is TGCGCCAGCAGCCAAGATCTTGGGACTAGGGATACGCAGTATTTT. This chain connects TRBV4-1 to TRBJ2-3, with TRBD2 matching 8 bases. The CDR3 sequence is 15 residues long. Germline assignment: CDR1 MGHRA and CDR2 YSYEKL. J lost 6 bases, V lost 0 bases, and 5 bases had no gene match.

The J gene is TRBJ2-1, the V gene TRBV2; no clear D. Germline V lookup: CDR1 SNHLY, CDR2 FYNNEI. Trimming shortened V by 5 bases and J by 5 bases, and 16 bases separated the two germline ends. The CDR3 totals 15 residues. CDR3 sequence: CASSSRRQANNEQFF. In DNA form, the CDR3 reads TGTGCCAGCAGTAGCCGGCGTCAGGCGAACAATGAGCAGTTCTTC.

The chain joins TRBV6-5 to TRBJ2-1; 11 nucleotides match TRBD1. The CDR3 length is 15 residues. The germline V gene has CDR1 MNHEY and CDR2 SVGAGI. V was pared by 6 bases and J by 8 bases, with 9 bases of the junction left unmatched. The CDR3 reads CASRSTGTGGYEQFF. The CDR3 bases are TGTGCCAGCAGATCGACCGGGACAGGGGGATATGAGCAGTTCTTC.

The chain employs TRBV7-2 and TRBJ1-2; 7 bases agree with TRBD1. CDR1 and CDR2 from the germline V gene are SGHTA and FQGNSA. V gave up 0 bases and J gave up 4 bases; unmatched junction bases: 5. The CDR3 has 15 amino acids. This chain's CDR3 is CASSLAQGRLYGYTF. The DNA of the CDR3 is TGTGCCAGCAGCTTAGCACAGGGGCGACTCTATGGCTACACCTTC.

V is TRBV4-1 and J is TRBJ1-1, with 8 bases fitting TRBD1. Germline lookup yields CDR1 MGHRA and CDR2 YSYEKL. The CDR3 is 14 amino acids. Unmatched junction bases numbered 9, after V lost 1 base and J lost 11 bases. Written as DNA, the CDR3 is TGCGCCAGCAGCCAAGGGCAGGGGGCGGCTGCGGCTTTCTTT. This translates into CASSQGQGAAAAFF.

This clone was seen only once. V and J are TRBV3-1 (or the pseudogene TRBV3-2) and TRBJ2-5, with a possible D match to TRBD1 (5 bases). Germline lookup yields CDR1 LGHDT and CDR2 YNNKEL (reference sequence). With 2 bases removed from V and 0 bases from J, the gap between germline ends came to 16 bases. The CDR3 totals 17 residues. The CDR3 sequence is CASSQRQGNSYQETQYF. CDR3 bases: TGTGCCAGCAGCCAAAGGCAGGGCAATAGTTACCAAGAGACCCAGTACTTC.

The CDR3 sequence is CASARLRGRRGGTDTQYF. The CDR3 DNA sequence: TGTGCCAGCGCCCGACTTCGCGGGAGGAGAGGTGGCACAGATACGCAGTATTTT. The J gene is TRBJ2-3, the V gene TRBV21-1; the D segment call TRBD2 is taken from the table without a DNA check. TRBV21-1 is a recognized pseudogene. The CDR3 runs to 18 residues.

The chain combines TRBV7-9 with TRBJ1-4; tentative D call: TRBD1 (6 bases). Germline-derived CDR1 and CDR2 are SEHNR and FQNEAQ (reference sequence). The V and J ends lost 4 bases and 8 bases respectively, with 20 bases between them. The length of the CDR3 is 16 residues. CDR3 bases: TGTGCCAGCAGCTCCTCCACAGGGCTTCTAATAGAAAAACTGTTTTTT. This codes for CASSSSTGLLIEKLFF.

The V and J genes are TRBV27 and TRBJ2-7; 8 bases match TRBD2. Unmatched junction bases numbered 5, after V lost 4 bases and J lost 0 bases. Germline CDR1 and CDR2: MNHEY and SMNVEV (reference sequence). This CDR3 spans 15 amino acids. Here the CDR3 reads CASSYKRGSSYEQYF. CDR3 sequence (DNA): TGTGCCAGCAGTTATAAGCGGGGGAGCTCCTACGAGCAGTACTTC.

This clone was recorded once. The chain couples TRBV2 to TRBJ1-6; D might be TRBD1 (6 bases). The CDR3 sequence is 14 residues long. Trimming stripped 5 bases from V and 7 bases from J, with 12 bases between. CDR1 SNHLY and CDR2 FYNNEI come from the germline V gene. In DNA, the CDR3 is TGTGCCAGCAGTTCCAGGGGACGAAATTCACCCCTCCACTTT. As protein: CASSSRGRNSPLHF. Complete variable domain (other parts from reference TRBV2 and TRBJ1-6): EPEVTQTPSHQVTQMGQEVILRCVPISNHLYFYWYRQILGQKVEFLVSFYNNEISEKSEIFDDQFSVERPDGSNFTLKIRSTKLEDSAMYFCASSSRGRNSPLHFGNGTRLTVT.

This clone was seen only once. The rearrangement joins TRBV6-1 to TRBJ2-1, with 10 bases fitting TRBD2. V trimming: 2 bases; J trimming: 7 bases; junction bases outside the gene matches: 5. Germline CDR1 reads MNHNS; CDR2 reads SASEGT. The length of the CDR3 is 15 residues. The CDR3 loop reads CASSELAGVGNEQFF. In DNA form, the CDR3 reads TGTGCCAGCAGTGAACTAGCGGGGGTAGGGAATGAGCAGTTCTTC.

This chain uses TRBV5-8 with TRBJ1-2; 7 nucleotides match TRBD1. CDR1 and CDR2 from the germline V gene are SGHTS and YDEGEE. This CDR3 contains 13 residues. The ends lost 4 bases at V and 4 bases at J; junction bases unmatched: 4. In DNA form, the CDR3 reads TGTGCCAGCAGCCCCGGACAGGTCTATGGCTACACCTTC. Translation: CASSPGQVYGYTF.

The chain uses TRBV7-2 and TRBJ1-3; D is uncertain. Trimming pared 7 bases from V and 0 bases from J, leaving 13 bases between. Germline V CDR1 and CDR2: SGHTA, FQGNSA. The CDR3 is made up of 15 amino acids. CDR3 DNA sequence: TGTGCCAGCACCCCTCGAGGCCTCTCTGGAAACACCATATATTTT. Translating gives CASTPRGLSGNTIYF.

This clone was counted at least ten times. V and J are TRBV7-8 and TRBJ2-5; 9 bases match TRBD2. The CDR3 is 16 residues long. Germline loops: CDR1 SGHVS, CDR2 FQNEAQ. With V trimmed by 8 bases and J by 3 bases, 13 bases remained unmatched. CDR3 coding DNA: TGTGCCAGCGAAAACCCCCCGGGCGGGGGGGAAGAGACCCAGTACTTC. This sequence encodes CASENPPGGGEETQYF. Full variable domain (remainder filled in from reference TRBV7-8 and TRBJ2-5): GAGVSQSPRYKVAKRGQDVALRCDPISGHVSLFWYQQALGQGPEFLTYFQNEAQLDKSGLPSDRFFAERPEGSVSTLKIQRTQQEDSAVYLCASENPPGGGEETQYFGPGTRLLVL.

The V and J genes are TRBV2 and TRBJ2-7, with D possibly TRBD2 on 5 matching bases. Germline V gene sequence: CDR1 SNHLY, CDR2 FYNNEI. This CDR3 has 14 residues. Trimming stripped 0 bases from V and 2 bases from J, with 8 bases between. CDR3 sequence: CASSEARAAYEQYF. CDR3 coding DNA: TGTGCCAGCAGTGAAGCGCGGGCTGCCTACGAGCAGTACTTC.

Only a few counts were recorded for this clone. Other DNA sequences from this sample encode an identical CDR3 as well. CDR3 nucleotides: TGTGCCAGCAGTTCTCAGGGGAGCGGAAACACCATATATTTT. Translation: CASSSQGSGNTIYF. The gene calls are TRBV27 and TRBJ1-3; possibly TRBD1 for D (6 bases). CDR3 size: 14 residues. From germline, CDR1 is MNHEY and CDR2 SMNVEV (reference sequence). Trimming shortened V by 4 bases and J by 4 bases, and 11 bases separated the two germline ends.

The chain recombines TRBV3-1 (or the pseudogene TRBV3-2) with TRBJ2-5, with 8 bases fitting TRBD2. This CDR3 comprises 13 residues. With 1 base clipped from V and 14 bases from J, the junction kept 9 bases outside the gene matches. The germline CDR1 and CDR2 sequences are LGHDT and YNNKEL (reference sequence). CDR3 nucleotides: TGTGCCAGCAGCCAAGGTAGCGGGGCAAACCTCTACTTC. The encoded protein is CASSQGSGANLYF.

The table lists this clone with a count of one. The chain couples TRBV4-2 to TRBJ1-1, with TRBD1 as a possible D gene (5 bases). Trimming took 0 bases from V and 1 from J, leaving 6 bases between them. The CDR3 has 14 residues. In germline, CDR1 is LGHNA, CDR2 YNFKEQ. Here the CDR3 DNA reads TGTGCCAGCAGCCAAGAACAGGCGAACACTGAAGCTTTCTTT. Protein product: CASSQEQANTEAFF.

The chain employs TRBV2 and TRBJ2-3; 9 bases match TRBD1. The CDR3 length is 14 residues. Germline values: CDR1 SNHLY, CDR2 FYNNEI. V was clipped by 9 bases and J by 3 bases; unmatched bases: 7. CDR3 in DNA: TGTGCCAGTAGGGACAGGGTTGCAACAGATACGCAGTATTTT. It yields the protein CASRDRVATDTQYF.

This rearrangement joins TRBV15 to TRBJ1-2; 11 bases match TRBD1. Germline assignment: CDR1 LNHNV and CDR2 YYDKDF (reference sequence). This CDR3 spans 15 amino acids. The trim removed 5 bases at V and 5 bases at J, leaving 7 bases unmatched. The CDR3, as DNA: TGTGCCACCAGCCCCGGGACAGGGGGGAGGTATGGCTACACCTTC. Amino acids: CATSPGTGGRYGYTF. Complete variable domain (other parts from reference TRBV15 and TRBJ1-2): DAMVIQNPRYQVTQFGKPVTLSCSQTLNHNVMYWYQQKSSQAPKLLFHYYDKDFNNEADTPDNFQSRRPNTSFCFLDIRSPGLGDTAMYLCATSPGTGGRYGYTFGSGTRLTVV.

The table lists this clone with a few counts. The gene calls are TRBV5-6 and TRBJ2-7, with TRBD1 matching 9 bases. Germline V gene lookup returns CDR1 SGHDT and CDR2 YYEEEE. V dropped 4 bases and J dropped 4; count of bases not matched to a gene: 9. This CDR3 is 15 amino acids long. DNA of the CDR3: TGTGCCAGCAGCGAAACGGGACAGGGCCTTTACGAGCAGTACTTC. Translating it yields CASSETGQGLYEQYF.

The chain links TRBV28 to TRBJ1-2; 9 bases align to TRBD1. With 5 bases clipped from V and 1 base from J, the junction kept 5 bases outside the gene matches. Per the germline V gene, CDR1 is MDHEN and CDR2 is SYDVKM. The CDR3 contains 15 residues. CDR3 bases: TGTGCCAGCAGTGAAACAGGGGGCTTTAACTATGGCTACACCTTC. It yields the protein CASSETGGFNYGYTF.

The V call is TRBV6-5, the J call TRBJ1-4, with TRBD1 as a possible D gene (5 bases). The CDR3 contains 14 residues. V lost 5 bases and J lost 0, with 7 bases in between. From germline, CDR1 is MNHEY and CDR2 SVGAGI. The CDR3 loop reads CASSPRATNEKLFF. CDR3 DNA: TGTGCCAGCAGTCCCAGGGCAACTAATGAAAAACTGTTTTTT.

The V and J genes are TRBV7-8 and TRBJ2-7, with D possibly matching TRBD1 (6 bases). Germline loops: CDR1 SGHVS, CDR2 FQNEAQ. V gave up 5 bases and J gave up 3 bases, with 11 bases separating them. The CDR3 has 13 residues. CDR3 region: CASSTDRFYEQYF. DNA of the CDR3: TGTGCCAGCAGCACGGACAGATTCTACGAGCAGTACTTC.

The CDR3 sequence: CASSQGLTEAFF. The CDR3 region has the DNA TGTGCCAGCAGTCAGGGGCTCACTGAAGCTTTCTTT. This chain connects TRBV11-2 to TRBJ1-1, with D tentatively TRBD1 (6 bases). Trimming took 6 bases from V and 4 from J, leaving 9 bases between them. There are 12 residues in the CDR3. Germline-derived CDR1 and CDR2 are SGHAT and FQNNGV.

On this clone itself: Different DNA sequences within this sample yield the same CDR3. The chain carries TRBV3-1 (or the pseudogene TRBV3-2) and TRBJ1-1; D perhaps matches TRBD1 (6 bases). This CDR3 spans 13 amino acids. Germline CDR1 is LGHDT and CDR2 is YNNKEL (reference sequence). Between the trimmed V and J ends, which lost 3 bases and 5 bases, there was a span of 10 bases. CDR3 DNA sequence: TGTGCCAGCAGCCAGGGGGCGTCGACTGAAGCTTTCTTT. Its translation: CASSQGASTEAFF.

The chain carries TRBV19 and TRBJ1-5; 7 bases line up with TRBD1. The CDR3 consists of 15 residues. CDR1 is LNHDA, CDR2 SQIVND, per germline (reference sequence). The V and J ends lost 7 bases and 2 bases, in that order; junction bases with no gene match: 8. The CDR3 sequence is CASKTGVFGNQPQHF. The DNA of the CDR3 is TGTGCCAGTAAAACAGGGGTGTTCGGCAATCAGCCCCAGCATTTT.